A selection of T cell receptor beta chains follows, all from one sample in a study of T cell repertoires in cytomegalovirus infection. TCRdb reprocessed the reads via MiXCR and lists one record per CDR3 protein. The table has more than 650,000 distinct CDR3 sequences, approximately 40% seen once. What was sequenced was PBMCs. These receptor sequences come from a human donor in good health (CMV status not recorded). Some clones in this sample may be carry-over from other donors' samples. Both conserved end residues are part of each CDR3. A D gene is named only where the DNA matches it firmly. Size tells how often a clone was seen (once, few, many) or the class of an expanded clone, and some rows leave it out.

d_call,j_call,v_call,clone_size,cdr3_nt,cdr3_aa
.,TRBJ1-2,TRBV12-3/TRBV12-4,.,TGTGCCAGCAGTTTTTCCTTGGGGCGCGGCTATGGCTACACCTTC,CASSFSLGRGYGYTF
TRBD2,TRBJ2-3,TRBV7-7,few,TGTGCTAGCAGCTTTGGGGCGGGAGAGTCAGATACGCAGTATTTT,CASSFGAGESDTQYF
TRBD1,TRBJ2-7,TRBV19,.,TGTGCCAGTAGTGGGGGACAGGGGACCTTTGACGAGCAGTACTTC,CASSGGQGTFDEQYF
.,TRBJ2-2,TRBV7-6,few,TGTGCCAGCAGCTTAGAGGCCAGCGGATACACCGGGGAGCTGTTTTTT,CASSLEASGYTGELFF
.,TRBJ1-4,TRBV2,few,TGTGCCAGCAGTGATGTGTTGGGAGCCCAGAATGAAAAACTGTTTTTT,CASSDVLGAQNEKLFF
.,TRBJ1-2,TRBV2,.,TGTGCCAGCAGTTCGACCCAACGGCTAGATGGCTACACCTTC,CASSSTQRLDGYTF
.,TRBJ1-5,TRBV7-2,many,TGTGCCAGCAGCTTAGACCCCCGTGGACAGCCCCAGCATTTT,CASSLDPRGQPQHF
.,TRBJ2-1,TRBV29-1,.,TGCAGCGTTGGCATCTACAATGAGCAGTTCTTC,CSVGIYNEQFF
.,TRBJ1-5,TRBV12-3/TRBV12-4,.,TGTGCCAGCAGTTTTAGTCAGGGAAATCAGCCCCAGCATTTT,CASSFSQGNQPQHF
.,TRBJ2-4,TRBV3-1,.,TGTGCCAGCAGCCAAGCGCGGGACACCTTCCATCACTTC,CASSQARDTFHHF
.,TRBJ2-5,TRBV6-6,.,TGTGCCAGCAGTGGCGGCAGCCAAAAAGAGACCCAGTACTTC,CASSGGSQKETQYF
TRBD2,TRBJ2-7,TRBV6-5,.,TGTGCCAGCAGTTACTCTGCGGGAGAAAACGAGCAGTACTTC,CASSYSAGENEQYF
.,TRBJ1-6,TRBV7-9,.,TGTGCCAGCAGCTTAGGGCGACCGGGGGATTCACCCCTCCACTTT,CASSLGRPGDSPLHF
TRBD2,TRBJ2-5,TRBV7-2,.,TGTGCCAGCAGCAAAGGAAGGCCTAGCGGGGGGGTCCTAGGGGAGACCCAGTACTTC,CASSKGRPSGGVLGETQYF
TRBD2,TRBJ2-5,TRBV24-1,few,TGTGCCACCAGTGATTCCCGGACTAGCGGGAGACAGACCCAGTACTTC,CATSDSRTSGRQTQYF
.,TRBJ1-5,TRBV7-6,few,TGTGCCAGCAGCAGCGCTAATCAGCCCCAGCATTTT,CASSSANQPQHF
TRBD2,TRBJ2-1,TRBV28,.,TGTGCCAGCAGTTTTCCGCGTGGTAGCGGGAGAATGAATGAGCAGTTCTTC,CASSFPRGSGRMNEQFF
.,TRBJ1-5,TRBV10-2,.,TGCGCCAGCAGTGAGTCGGAAGCGGTGGGCAATCAGCCCCAGCATTTT,CASSESEAVGNQPQHF
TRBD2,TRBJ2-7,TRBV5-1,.,TGCGCCAGCAGCTTGGAAGTCCCCCTAGCGGCAGGCTTCCACGAGCAGTACTTC,CASSLEVPLAAGFHEQYF
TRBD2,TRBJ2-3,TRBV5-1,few,TGCGCCAGCAGCATCTTAGCGGGGATGAGCACAGATACGCAGTATTTT,CASSILAGMSTDTQYF
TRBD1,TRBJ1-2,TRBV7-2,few,TGTGCCAGCAGCTTGGGACAGGGACGCTACACCTTC,CASSLGQGRYTF
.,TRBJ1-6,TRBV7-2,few,TGTGCCAGCAGCTTAAAGGGGTTAGATTCACCCCTCCACTTT,CASSLKGLDSPLHF
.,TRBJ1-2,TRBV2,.,TGTGCCAGCCCCCGGGGTCCCGGGGATGGCTACACCTTC,CASPRGPGDGYTF
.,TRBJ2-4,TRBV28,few,TGTGCCAGCAGGGAACCAGGGAATGGGAAAAACATTCAGTACTTC,CASREPGNGKNIQYF
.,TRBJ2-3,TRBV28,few,TGTGCCAGCAGTCCAATTACTAGCATAGAAGGTGTAGTCACAGATACGCAGTATTTT,CASSPITSIEGVVTDTQYF
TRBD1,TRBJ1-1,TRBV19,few,TGTGCCAGTGGGACAGGGGGCATGAACACTGAAGCTTTCTTT,CASGTGGMNTEAFF
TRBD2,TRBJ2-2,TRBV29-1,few,TGCAGCGTTCAGCCTAGCGGGGGGCCCACCGGGGAGCTGTTTTTT,CSVQPSGGPTGELFF
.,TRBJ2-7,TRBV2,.,TGTGCCAGCACCTGGGACGGATCCTACGAGCAGTACTTC,CASTWDGSYEQYF
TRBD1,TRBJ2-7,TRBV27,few,TGTGCCAGCAGTACGATCGACAGGGCCAGCTCCTACGAACAGTACTTC,CASSTIDRASSYEQYF
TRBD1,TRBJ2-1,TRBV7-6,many,TGTGCCAGCAAAGGTGGACAGGGAAAGAATGAGCAGTTCTTC,CASKGGQGKNEQFF
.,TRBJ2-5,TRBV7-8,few,TGTGCCAGCAGCCCGCGAGTCCTCCTGGGGGAGACCCAGTACTTC,CASSPRVLLGETQYF
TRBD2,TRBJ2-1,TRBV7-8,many,TGTGCCAGCAGCTACGACGGCGGGAGGGCCAAGGAGCAGTTCTTC,CASSYDGGRAKEQFF
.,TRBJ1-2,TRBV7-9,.,TGTGCCAGCAGCTTGTGGCCCTATGGCTACACCTTC,CASSLWPYGYTF
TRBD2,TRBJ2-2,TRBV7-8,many,TGTGCCAGCAGCTCTAGCGGGGGGGCCGGTCCCGGGGAGCTGTTTTTT,CASSSSGGAGPGELFF
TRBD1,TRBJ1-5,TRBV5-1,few,TGCGCCAGCAGCTGGACTACAGGGGGCAATCAGCCCCAGCATTTT,CASSWTTGGNQPQHF
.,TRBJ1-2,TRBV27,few,TGTGCCAGCAGTCCGACCCCGGGGAGTGGCTACACCTTC,CASSPTPGSGYTF
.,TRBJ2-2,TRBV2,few,TGTGCCAGCAGGGACTACGGGCTTCGAACCGGGGAGCTGTTTTTT,CASRDYGLRTGELFF
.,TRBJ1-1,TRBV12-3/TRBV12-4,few,TGTGCCAGCAGTCCTCATGGGACCTTCTTTGAAGCTTTCTTT,CASSPHGTFFEAFF
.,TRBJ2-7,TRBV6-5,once,TGTGCCAGCAGTTACTTCCCCCCCCAGGGAGGTTACTACGAGCAGTACTTC,CASSYFPPQGGYYEQYF
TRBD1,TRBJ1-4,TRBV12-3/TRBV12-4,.,TGTGCCAGCACCGTGGGACAGAAAGGTGAAAAACTGTTTTTT,CASTVGQKGEKLFF
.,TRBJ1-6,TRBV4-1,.,TGCGCCAGCAGCCAACACCAATCGGACAGAATCAATTCACCCCTCCACTTT,CASSQHQSDRINSPLHF
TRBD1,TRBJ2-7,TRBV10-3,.,TGTGCCATCACCCCGGGACAGGGATCCTACGAGCAGTACTTC,CAITPGQGSYEQYF
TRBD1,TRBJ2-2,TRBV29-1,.,TGCAGCGGGACAGGGGCCAGCACCGGGGAGCTGTTTTTT,CSGTGASTGELFF
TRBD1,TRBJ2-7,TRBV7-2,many,TGTGCCAGCAGCCTCGCCGGGACAGGGGACTACGAGCAGTACTTC,CASSLAGTGDYEQYF
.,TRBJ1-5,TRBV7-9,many,TGTGCCAGCAGCTTGGGTCGCGGTCAGCCCCAGCATTTT,CASSLGRGQPQHF
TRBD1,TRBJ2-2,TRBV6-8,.,TGTGCCAGCAGGCTGGGACAGGGGGTGAACACCGGGGAGCTGTTTTTT,CASRLGQGVNTGELFF
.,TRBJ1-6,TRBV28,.,TGTGCCAGCAGTCCGACCGGGACGCAGAGGTCACCCCTCCACTTT,CASSPTGTQRSPLHF
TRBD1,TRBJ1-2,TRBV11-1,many,TGTGCCAGCAGCCGGACAGGGGGCTATGGCTACACCTTC,CASSRTGGYGYTF
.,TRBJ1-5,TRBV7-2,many,TGTGCCAGCAGCTCAAGCGTGGGGGGCAATCAGCCCCAGCATTTT,CASSSSVGGNQPQHF
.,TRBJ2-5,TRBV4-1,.,TGCGCCAGCAGCCAAGTATTTTCCAGTGGGACCGTCCAAGAGACCCAGTACTTC,CASSQVFSSGTVQETQYF
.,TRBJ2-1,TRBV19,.,TGTGCCAGTACCCCCGCCTCGGGAGCCTACAATGAGCAGTTCTTC,CASTPASGAYNEQFF